This record covers a single T cell receptor beta chain. Its antigen is still unknown. Base qualities were left out, and no much larger clone turns up one base away. The CDR3 regions of human TCRbeta chains were analyzed by immunosequencing. Per the original workflow: Repertoire TCRs were matched against a reference library of SARS-CoV-2-specific TCRs generated with the MIRA antigen-specificity platform. Breadth was defined as the fraction of unique TCRs that were SARS-CoV-2-associated. Depth was defined as the fraction of total T cells that were SARS-CoV-2-associated. Using the MIRA data, each spike-specific TCR was assigned both to the spike region to which the TCR was reactive and to a CD4 or CD8 class. Log10-transformed breadth and depth values were compared by one-way ANOVA with Sidak's multiple comparisons tests. TCRdb provides this immuneACCESS table in a form limited to in-frame rearrangements. Some clones are lacking; in checked studies, under half of them reflect an unresolved V gene, and why the rest are absent is not known. V and J calls and clone size are given by that table; D and trimming were obtained from the DNA. The sample table lists 73,000 or so clones, 80% to 90% of them with a count of one. About 5.8% of the sample is in the top ten clones.

This sample is drawn from a study of T cell responses to AZD1222 COVID-19 vaccine listed by TCRdb under 2021. For context, the study as a whole: Because spike-specific TCR depth and breadth did not differ between the two schedules, AZD1222 recipients who got a second dose at roughly 4 weeks were pooled with those who got a second dose at roughly 12 weeks. A total of just over 230 trial participants underwent TCR sequencing, of whom nearly 210 had received two doses of AZD1222 and about 26 had received two doses of the MenACWY control vaccine. Trial participants were enrolled into age subgroups of 18-55, 56-69 and 70-plus years, which contained around 140, 26 and 57 TCR-sequenced participants, respectively.

Deletion took 8 bases off V and 0 bases off J, with a span of 17 bases between the germline ends. From its cysteine to its phenylalanine, the CDR3 spans 16 amino acids. Just CDR3 DNA is preserved here, 48 bases in frame from base 1. CDR1 and CDR2 (LNHNV, YYDKDF) derive from the germline V gene (reference sequence). The sample's time point label is to be understood as: baseline before first vaccination. The vaccinee samples were drawn from two UK trials, COV001 and COV002, one of which was a single-blind randomized controlled phase 2/3 trial testing AZD1222 (ChAdOx1 nCoV-19) in healthy adults. Trial participant PBMC samples were collected at day 0 and day 28 after the second dose for TCRbeta chain sequencing. The paper's findings and limits, for the study overall: Epitopes outside the regions mutated in the B.1.351 and B.1.1.7 variants were reportedly recognized by nearly half of the unique spike-specific TCRs. Because no day 14 peak-response samples were available, repertoires were characterized only after the peak T cell response. A significant rise in spike-specific TCR breadth and depth was observed after two AZD1222 doses relative to day 0 and relative to MenACWY recipients. The 56-69-year group was small, and its depth increase did not reach significance, likely because of low power. Vaccine-associated CD4 TCRs spanned the whole spike protein, with dominant responses in regions 160-218 and 743-854. Most participants were white British and females outnumbered males, and the authors suggested that clonal diversity may have been underestimated. Only five to seven AZD1222 recipients were SARS-CoV-2 seropositive at baseline, limiting conclusions about previously exposed vaccinees.

The chain links TRBV15 with TRBJ2-1; the D segment might be TRBD1 or TRBD2, since each matches 5 bases. The sequencing here drew on peripheral blood, taken on day 0 of AZD1222 vaccination. This TCR was recovered from an adult in good health. In nucleotides, the sequence is TGTGCCACCCGACTTCCGGGGCCAAGCTCCTACAATGAGCAGTTCTTC. This gives the protein CATRLPGPSSYNEQFF.